This T cell receptor beta chain was profiled in a study of CD8+CD57+ T cells in acquired aplastic anemia. The overall study: Mean DNA quantity obtained from sorted CD4+ and CD8+ cells was 2.5 to 4 ug. Among healthy donors, CD4+ cells averaged approximately 10 million reads.

This clonotype has a count of ten or more. Genomic DNA templated the TCR beta VDJ and CDR3 profiling. TCRdb reanalysed the reads using MiXCR and keeps one entry per CDR3 protein. The table includes roughly 190,000 distinct CDR3 sequences, 54% detected once. The CDR3 has 16 amino acids. Germline V gene sequence: CDR1 MNHEY, CDR2 SMNVEV (reference sequence). V trimming: 6 bases; J trimming: 13 bases; junction bases outside the gene matches: 16. Sequenced: sorted CD4+, CD8+, or CD8+CD57+ T cells (not recorded which) from PBMCs. The TCR was taken from a human donor in good health, serving as a control. J is TRBJ1-6 and V is TRBV27; 9 bases agree with TRBD1. The DNA for the CDR3 is TGTGCCAGCAGAGCTTCAAGGACAGGGGCCCAGTCCCCCCTCCACTTT. As protein: CASRASRTGAQSPLHF.